This is a list of T cell receptor beta chains from one sample in a study of cytomegalovirus exposure and HLA in healthy donors. Measured with immunoSEQ multiplex PCR; TCRdb has only the in-frame clones, and not every one. The repertoire holds more than 120,000 clones, with about 87% as singletons. Sequencing input: PBMCs. The source of these receptors is a man aged 18 to 30 in good health and CMV-seropositive. CDR3s include the opening cysteine and the closing phenylalanine or tryptophan. Not all rows give a size; the values are once, few, many and, for expanded clones, a class.

TRBJ2-2,once,TRBV6-5,CASSYSSGRRVGELFF
TRBJ1-5,.,TRBV28,CASSGTGYSNQPQHF
TRBJ1-5,.,TRBV4-2,CASSLEGTDTFSNQPQHF
TRBJ1-1,.,TRBV18,CASSPPWDREKTEAFF
TRBJ2-3,.,TRBV5-1,CASSLAGAGADTQYF
TRBJ1-5,few,TRBV4-1,CASSQGTVGQPQHF
TRBJ2-2,.,TRBV19,CASSPLRGGMGGELFF
TRBJ2-7,.,TRBV27,CASIGGRIAGEPYEQYF
TRBJ2-3,.,TRBV25-1,CASNRDTNTDTQYF
TRBJ1-2,few,TRBV19,CASIENPGAFYGYTF